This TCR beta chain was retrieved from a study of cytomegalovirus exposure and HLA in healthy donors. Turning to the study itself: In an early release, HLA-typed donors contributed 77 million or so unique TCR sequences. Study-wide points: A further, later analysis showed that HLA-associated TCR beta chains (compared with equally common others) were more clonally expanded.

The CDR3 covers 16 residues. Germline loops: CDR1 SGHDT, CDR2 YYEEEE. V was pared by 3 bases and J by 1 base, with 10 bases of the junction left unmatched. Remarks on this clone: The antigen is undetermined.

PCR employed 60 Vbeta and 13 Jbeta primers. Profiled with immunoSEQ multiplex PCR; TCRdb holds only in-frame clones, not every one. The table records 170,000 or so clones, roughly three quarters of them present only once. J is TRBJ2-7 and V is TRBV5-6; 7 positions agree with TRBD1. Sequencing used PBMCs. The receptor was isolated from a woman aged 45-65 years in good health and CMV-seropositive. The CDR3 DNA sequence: TGTGCCAGCAGCTCCGGACCAGGGGGTTCGTCCTACGAGCAGTACTTC. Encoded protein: CASSSGPGGSSYEQYF.